This is a list of T cell receptor beta chains from one sample in a study of breast tumors, draining lymph nodes, adjacent tissues. TCRdb independently ran MiXCR on the multiplex PCR reads; one entry per CDR3 protein. The sample records roughly 110,000 distinct CDR3 sequences, less than 40% being singletons. The sample was axillary lymph node tissue. Receptors were obtained from a female donor with breast cancer. Some clones in this sample may be carry-over from other donors' samples. The CDR3 runs from the conserved cysteine through the conserved F or W. The D gene is left open where the match is weak. Some rows have no size entry. The others give once, few or many, or a class for an expanded clone.

cdr3_nt,cdr3_aa,v_call,clone_size,j_call,cdr3_length,d_call
TGTGCCAGTAGTATCCGCCAACTAGCGGGGTCCTCGGGCCATGAGCAGTTCTTC,CASSIRQLAGSSGHEQFF,TRBV19,many,TRBJ2-1,18,TRBD2
TGTGCCAGCAGCCCGGGGACAGTTTACTATGGCTACACCTTC,CASSPGTVYYGYTF,TRBV7-2,many,TRBJ1-2,14,TRBD1
TGTGCCAGCAGCTTAATCCAAGAGACCCAGTACTTC,CASSLIQETQYF,TRBV7-9,many,TRBJ2-5,12,-
TGTGCCAGCAGCTTTGCAACTAATGAAAAACTGTTTTTT,CASSFATNEKLFF,TRBV7-2,many,TRBJ1-4,13,-
TGTGCCAGCAGCGCCGGAACAGTTAACTATGGCTACACCTTC,CASSAGTVNYGYTF,TRBV9,once,TRBJ1-2,14,-
TGTGCCAGCAGCCCCTCCTTAAACCCTTACGAGCAGTACTTC,CASSPSLNPYEQYF,TRBV6-5,many,TRBJ2-7,14,-
TGTGCCAGCAGCGTTCGGACTAGCGGGGGTCTTGGTGAGCAGTTCTTC,CASSVRTSGGLGEQFF,TRBV11-3,many,TRBJ2-1,16,TRBD2
TGTGCCAGCAGACTAGCGGGGTCCTACAATGAGCAGTTCTTC,CASRLAGSYNEQFF,TRBV27,many,TRBJ2-1,14,TRBD2
TGTGCCAGCAGCGTTTGGGACTGGGGCACCGGGGAGCTGTTTTTT,CASSVWDWGTGELFF,TRBV9,-,TRBJ2-2,15,-
TGTGCCAGCAGCCTTAGAAGAGCGGGGGGCCGGGATGAGCAGTTCTTC,CASSLRRAGGRDEQFF,TRBV7-8,once,TRBJ2-1,16,TRBD2
TGTGCCAGTAGTCCGGAGGGGTGGTACGGGGAGCTGTTTTTT,CASSPEGWYGELFF,TRBV19,many,TRBJ2-2,14,-
TGCAGTGCCCCTCCGGTAGGGGGCGTCCTTGGCCACGAGCAGTACTTC,CSAPPVGGVLGHEQYF,TRBV20-1,many,TRBJ2-7,16,TRBD1
TGTGCCAGCAGCACGGACAGGGGCTACGAGCAGTACTTC,CASSTDRGYEQYF,TRBV5-5,many,TRBJ2-7,13,TRBD1
TGTGCCAGCAGCCATAGCGGGAGTTTGTCAGATACGCAGTATTTT,CASSHSGSLSDTQYF,TRBV3-1,many,TRBJ2-3,15,TRBD2
TGTGCCAGCAGCCCTGGGACAGGTCGGTTGGCCGGGGAGCTGTTTTTT,CASSPGTGRLAGELFF,TRBV28,-,TRBJ2-2,16,TRBD1
TGTGCCAGCAGTTTACCCCGCGGCACAGGGAATAGCACAGATACGCAGTATTTT,CASSLPRGTGNSTDTQYF,TRBV27,many,TRBJ2-3,18,-
TGTGCCAGCACATGGGCGGGGGGCCATGGCTACACCTTC,CASTWAGGHGYTF,TRBV2,-,TRBJ1-2,13,-
TGTGCCAGCAGCTACGGGACTAGCGGGGGGTCCGAGCAGTACTTC,CASSYGTSGGSEQYF,TRBV7-2,many,TRBJ2-7,15,TRBD2
TGTGCCAGCGGCGAGGCGACAGCACATAGCAATCAGCCCCAGCATTTT,CASGEATAHSNQPQHF,TRBV6-2/TRBV6-3,many,TRBJ1-5,16,-
TGTGCCAGCCCACCGCTAGCGGTCCCAGGGGCAGATACGCAGTATTTT,CASPPLAVPGADTQYF,TRBV18,-,TRBJ2-3,16,-
TGCGCCAGCAGCCAAGATAGGCTCGGGATGCGGGGGGCGGATGAGCAGTTCTTC,CASSQDRLGMRGADEQFF,TRBV4-3,many,TRBJ2-1,18,TRBD2
TGTGCCAGCAGCTTAGAAAGGGACAGGAGCACCGGGGGGCTGTTTTTT,CASSLERDRSTGGLFF,TRBV7-8,-,TRBJ2-2,16,TRBD1
TGCAGTGCTCAGAGGGACACCGGGGAGCTGTTTTTT,CSAQRDTGELFF,TRBV20-1,many,TRBJ2-2,12,-
TGTGCCAGTAGTTTCTTGAACGCTGAAGCTTTCTTT,CASSFLNAEAFF,TRBV19,-,TRBJ1-1,12,-
TGCAGTGCTCGAATTCCAGGCAGGTCCTACGAGCAGTACTTC,CSARIPGRSYEQYF,TRBV20-1,once,TRBJ2-7,14,-
TGTGCCAGCAGCCAAACGCAACGGACGCGGGGGTCCAATGAGCAGTTCTTC,CASSQTQRTRGSNEQFF,TRBV11-2,few,TRBJ2-1,17,TRBD2
TGTGCCAGCTCCCGAAGTGGGACAGGGGTTATGAACACTGAAGCTTTCTTT,CASSRSGTGVMNTEAFF,TRBV18,once,TRBJ1-1,17,TRBD1
TGCAGTGCTCCGGACCCGAGGGGGAGTAAAAACATTCAGTACTTC,CSAPDPRGSKNIQYF,TRBV20-1,many,TRBJ2-4,15,-
TGTGCCAGCAGTGGCAGAGACTCCATTGAGACCCAGTACTTC,CASSGRDSIETQYF,TRBV25-1,many,TRBJ2-5,14,-
TGTGCCAGCAGTGATAAGGCGGGGCTAAGGGGTCCCCAGGGCTGTGCGAACACCGGGGAGCTGTTTTTT,CASSDKAGLRGPQGCANTGELFF,TRBV6-4,-,TRBJ2-2,23,-
TGTGCCAGCAGTTTACTGGTACAGGGACATGGCTACACCTTC,CASSLLVQGHGYTF,TRBV28,many,TRBJ1-2,14,-
TGTGCCAGCGGCCCCGGGACAGGGATTTCACCCCTCCACTTT,CASGPGTGISPLHF,TRBV9,-,TRBJ1-6,14,TRBD1
TGCAGCGTTGGGTCAGGCGGCAGGGCACATTCCTCTGGGGCCAACGTCCTGACTTTC,CSVGSGGRAHSSGANVLTF,TRBV29-1,many,TRBJ2-6,19,-
TGTGCCACCAGCAGAGATCGTCAGGGGGTCTTCACAGATACGCAGTATTTT,CATSRDRQGVFTDTQYF,TRBV15,-,TRBJ2-3,17,TRBD1
TGTGCCAGCAGTTTGGGACTAGCGGGAGTGCCCGGATACAATGAGCAGTTCTTC,CASSLGLAGVPGYNEQFF,TRBV6-5,many,TRBJ2-1,18,TRBD2
TGCAGTGCTAGAGGCGCTAGCGGGAACACAGATACGCAGTATTTT,CSARGASGNTDTQYF,TRBV20-1,-,TRBJ2-3,15,TRBD2
TGTGCCAGCAGTGAAACTCCTGCAAGCACAGATACGCAGTATTTT,CASSETPASTDTQYF,TRBV6-4,-,TRBJ2-3,15,-
TGCAGTGCTAGTAGGGCAGGGCTTCGATCCAACTATGGCTACACCTTC,CSASRAGLRSNYGYTF,TRBV20-1,many,TRBJ1-2,16,-
TGTGCCAGCAGCTATTCGACAGGGCCCTACGAGCAGTACTTC,CASSYSTGPYEQYF,TRBV5-4,many,TRBJ2-7,14,TRBD1
TGCAGTGCTCCAGGACTAGCGGGTTACAATGAGCAGTTCTTC,CSAPGLAGYNEQFF,TRBV20-1,many,TRBJ2-1,14,TRBD2